In this sample, the clone carrying this TCR beta chain turned up many times. TCRdb used MiXCR to reprocess the 5' RACE reads, holding one entry per CDR3 protein. The data show 95,000 to 110,000 distinct CDR3 sequences, roughly a tenth seen once. Time point in this sample: longitudinal time-point 3. The data belong to a study of neurological immune-mediated disorders. Sequencing was carried out using PBMCs. This TCR derives from a female donor with HTLV-1-associated myelopathy (HAM/TSP).

The CDR3 here is CASSLRINEQYF. DNA for the CDR3: TGTGCCAGCAGCTTAAGGATCAACGAGCAGTACTTC. The chain recombines TRBV7-9 with TRBJ2-7, with unresolved D. Germline V gene lookup returns CDR1 SEHNR and CDR2 FQNEAQ (reference sequence). The ends were cut back, 2 bases at V and 5 bases at J, with 7 bases in the middle. The CDR3 runs 12 residues.